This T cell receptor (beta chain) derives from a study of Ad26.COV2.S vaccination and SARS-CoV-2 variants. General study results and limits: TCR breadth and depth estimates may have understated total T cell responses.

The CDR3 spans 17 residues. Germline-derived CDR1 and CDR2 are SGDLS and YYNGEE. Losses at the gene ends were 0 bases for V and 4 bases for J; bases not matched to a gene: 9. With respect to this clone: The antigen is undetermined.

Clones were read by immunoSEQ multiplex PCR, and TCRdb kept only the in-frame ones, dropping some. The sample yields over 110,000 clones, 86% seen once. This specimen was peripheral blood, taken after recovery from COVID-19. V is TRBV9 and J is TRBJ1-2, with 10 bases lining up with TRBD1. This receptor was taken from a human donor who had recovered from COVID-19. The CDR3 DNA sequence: TGTGCCAGCAGCGTAGGGGACAGGGGTTTGCCCTCCTATGGCTACACCTTC. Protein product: CASSVGDRGLPSYGYTF. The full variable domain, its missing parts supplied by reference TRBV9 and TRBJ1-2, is DSGVTQTPKHLITATGQRVTLRCSPRSGDLSVYWYQQSLDQGLQFLIQYYNGEERAKGNILERFSAQQFPDLHSELNLSSLELGDSALYFCASSVGDRGLPSYGYTFGSGTRLTVV.